This entry lists 25 T cell receptor beta chains sequenced from one sample in a study of cytomegalovirus exposure and HLA in healthy donors. PCR used 60 Vbeta primers and 13 Jbeta primers. Assay: immunoSEQ multiplex PCR; the TCRdb copy retains only in-frame clones and omits some. Counted here are fewer than 250,000 clones, over 75% occurring once; the ten biggest clones make up 0.2% to 0.25%. The sequenced material came from PBMCs. The receptors shown here come from a girl aged 2-10 years in good health and CMV-seronegative.

The chain combines TRBV5-1 with TRBJ2-5, with D maybe TRBD2 (6 bases). The germline V and J ends were trimmed by 0 bases and 3 bases, with 12 bases remaining between them. There are 15 residues in the CDR3. Per the germline V gene, CDR1 is SGHRS and CDR2 is YFSETQ. The CDR3 protein is CASSLETGAKETQYF. The CDR3 region has the DNA TGCGCCAGCAGCTTGGAAACGGGAGCGAAAGAGACCCAGTACTTC.

This clone has a handful of counts. The chain has TRBV5-1 and TRBJ1-4; D is possibly TRBD1 (5 bases). Germline assignment: CDR1 SGHRS and CDR2 YFSETQ. CDR3 length: 15 amino acids. Trimming stripped 4 bases from V and 7 bases from J, with 17 bases between. CDR3 loop: CASSGGLQSGEKLFF. The CDR3 DNA reads as TGCGCCAGCAGCGGGGGACTCCAGTCGGGTGAAAAACTGTTTTTT.

The rearrangement joins TRBV12-5 to TRBJ1-2; weak D call: TRBD1 (5 bases). The V gene lost 0 bases and the J gene lost 8 bases, with 19 bases spanning the gap. The CDR3 sequence is 16 residues long. Per germline, CDR1 LGHNT and CDR2 FRNRAP. Here the CDR3 reads CASGLVSSGKVEGYTF. CDR3 nucleotides: TGTGCTAGTGGTTTGGTATCTTCAGGGAAGGTGGAGGGCTACACCTTC. The full variable domain, in which reference TRBV12-5 and TRBJ1-2 provide the parts outside the CDR3, is DARVTQTPRHKVTEMGQEVTMRCQPILGHNTVFWYRQTMMQGLELLAYFRNRAPLDDSGMPKDRFSAEMPDATLATLKIQPSEPRDSAVYFCASGLVSSGKVEGYTFGSGTRLTVV.

The rearrangement uses TRBV29-1 and TRBJ2-5, with 10 bases matching TRBD2. The DNA matches TRBJ2-7 better at its end, which makes the J call doubtful. Per germline, CDR1 SQVTM and CDR2 ANQGSEA. The CDR3 contains 15 residues. The DNA of the CDR3 is TGCAGCGTTGAGGCTAGCGGGAGCCTGCCCTACGAGCAGTACTTC. Its protein product is CSVEASGSLPYEQYF.

V usage is TRBV19 and J usage is TRBJ2-1, with a tentative D call TRBD1 (5 bases). Germline-derived CDR1 and CDR2 are LNHDA and SQIVND (reference sequence). The CDR3 contains 15 residues. V was clipped by 3 bases and J by 7 bases, with 16 bases between them. CDR3 protein: CASSIRTGSVNEQFF. The DNA of the CDR3 is TGTGCCAGTAGTATTCGCACAGGTTCGGTTAATGAGCAGTTCTTC.

The chain carries TRBV5-4 and TRBJ2-7, with unresolved D. Germline V gene data show CDR1 as SGHNT and CDR2 as YYREEE (reference sequence). This CDR3 region has 11 residues. Deletions cut 5 bases from V and 0 bases from J, with 3 bases between. CDR3 sequence (DNA): TGTGCCAGCAGATACTCCTACGAGCAGTACTTC. As protein: CASRYSYEQYF.

This clone is a singleton in its sample. This chain joins TRBV10-1 and TRBJ1-3; 9 bases match TRBD1. The J segment lost 6 bases and the V segment lost 7 bases, leaving 13 bases of the junction unmatched. This CDR3 is built from 16 residues. Per germline, CDR1 WNHNN and CDR2 SYGVQD (reference sequence). In DNA form, the CDR3 reads TGCGCCAGCAAAAACCTGGGGGACAGGGACGAAAACACCATATATTTT. It encodes CASKNLGDRDENTIYF.

Only a few counts were recorded for this clone. The chain combines TRBV5-1 with TRBJ2-7; D possibly corresponds to TRBD2 (6 bases). The CDR3 length is 12 residues. Germline-derived CDR1 and CDR2 are SGHRS and YFSETQ. V was trimmed by 4 bases and J by 6 bases, leaving 11 bases between them. CDR3 amino acids: CASSAGSGEQYF. In nucleotides, the CDR3 is TGCGCCAGCAGCGCGGGATCTGGCGAGCAGTACTTC.

The V and J genes are TRBV7-3 and TRBJ2-3; 10 bases fit TRBD2. The junction had 9 bases not matched to a gene; V was cut back by 4 bases and J by 5 bases. The CDR3 extends over 16 amino acids. The V gene's germline CDR1 is SGHTA and CDR2 FQGTGA. CDR3 coding DNA: TGTGCCAGCAGCTCGACAAGCGGGGGGGCGATAGATACGCAGTATTTT. Protein sequence: CASSSTSGGAIDTQYF.

This clone appeared once. The chain is built from TRBV5-1 and TRBJ2-5; weak D call: TRBD1 (6 bases). V lost 4 bases and J 5 bases, leaving 12 bases between the germline ends. The germline V gene encodes CDR1 SGHRS and CDR2 YFSETQ. The CDR3 extends over 13 amino acids. This CDR3 is CASSRNQGETQYF. The CDR3, as DNA: TGCGCCAGCAGCCGTAATCAGGGGGAGACCCAGTACTTC.

This clone was seen only once. The chain couples TRBV5-1 to TRBJ1-1, with TRBD1 identical over 9 bases. The CDR3 covers 13 residues. Germline V lookup: CDR1 SGHRS, CDR2 YFSETQ. V was pared by 2 bases and J by 7 bases, with 3 bases of the junction left unmatched. In DNA, the CDR3 is TGCGCCAGCAGCTTACGACAGGGGGTTGAAGCTTTCTTT. It is translated as CASSLRQGVEAFF. Full variable domain (remainder filled in from reference TRBV5-1 and TRBJ1-1): KAGVTQTPRYLIKTRGQQVTLSCSPISGHRSVSWYQQTPGQGLQFLFEYFSETQRNKGNFPGRFSGRQFSNSRSEMNVSTLELGDSALYLCASSLRQGVEAFFGQGTRLTVV.

This clone occurred once. The gene calls are TRBV30 and TRBJ2-7, with D perhaps matching TRBD2 (6 bases). With 1 base removed from V and 6 bases from J, the gap between germline ends came to 10 bases. The CDR3 loop spans 12 amino acids. Germline values: CDR1 GTSNPN, CDR2 SVGIG (reference sequence). This CDR3 is CAWSGLGVEQYF. The CDR3 coding sequence is TGTGCCTGGAGTGGACTAGGAGTCGAGCAGTACTTC.

The chain employs TRBV6-5 and TRBJ2-5; unclear D gene. The germline V gene encodes CDR1 MNHEY and CDR2 SVGAGI. V was shortened by 5 bases and J by 2 bases, with 6 bases between the two germline ends. This CDR3 is 12 amino acids long. The CDR3 DNA reads TGTGCCAGCAGTAACCGGCAAGAGACCCAGTACTTC. Its translation is CASSNRQETQYF.

This clone was picked up a small number of times. This chain links TRBV10-1 with TRBJ1-1, with D unresolved. V lost 6 bases to trimming and J lost 2 bases, with 10 bases between them. Germline V gene lookup returns CDR1 WNHNN and CDR2 SYGVQD (reference sequence). This CDR3 is built from 13 residues. CDR3 nucleotide sequence: TGCGCCAGCAGGTTTCAGGCTAACACTGAAGCTTTCTTT. Protein product: CASRFQANTEAFF.

V gene TRBV6-6 combines with J gene TRBJ1-5; no firm D call. Germline V gives CDR1 MNHNY, CDR2 SVGAGI (reference sequence). The CDR3 spans 13 residues. The ends were cut back, 0 bases at V and 4 bases at J, with 4 bases in the middle. The CDR3 here is CASSYSENQPQHF. CDR3 DNA: TGTGCCAGCAGTTACTCAGAGAATCAGCCCCAGCATTTT.

The chain links TRBV5-6 to TRBJ2-3, with TRBD1 matching 9 bases. Germline CDR1 and CDR2: SGHDT and YYEEEE. The ends lost 1 base at V and 3 bases at J; junction bases unmatched: 3. The CDR3 contains 15 residues. The CDR3 spells CASSLWGQGTDTQYF. CDR3 in DNA: TGTGCCAGCAGCTTGTGGGGACAGGGTACAGATACGCAGTATTTT. Filled out from reference TRBV5-6 and TRBJ2-3, the complete variable domain reads DAGVTQSPTHLIKTRGQQVTLRCSPKSGHDTVSWYQQALGQGPQFIFQYYEEEERQRGNFPDRFSGHQFPNYSSELNVNALLLGDSALYLCASSLWGQGTDTQYFGPGTRLTVL.

The V gene is TRBV5-1, the J gene TRBJ2-7, with TRBD1 matching 8 bases. The CDR3 sequence is 13 residues long. V shed 4 bases, J shed 5 bases, and the junction held 5 bases outside the gene matches. Per the germline V gene, CDR1 is SGHRS and CDR2 is YFSETQ. The CDR3: CASSVTGVDEQYF. Written as DNA, the CDR3 is TGCGCCAGCAGCGTGACAGGGGTGGACGAGCAGTACTTC.

This clone has more than one count but fewer than ten. V and J are TRBV5-6 and TRBJ2-3; 12 nucleotides align to TRBD1. Germline trimming cut 4 bases from V and 6 bases from J; bases unmatched to any gene: 9. CDR1 and CDR2 from the germline V gene are SGHDT and YYEEEE. The CDR3 runs 16 residues. DNA of the CDR3: TGTGCCAGCAGCCTTCCCGGGACAGGGGGCGCGGATACGCAGTATTTT. Protein product: CASSLPGTGGADTQYF. The complete variable domain, with remaining parts taken from reference TRBV5-6 and TRBJ2-3, reads DAGVTQSPTHLIKTRGQQVTLRCSPKSGHDTVSWYQQALGQGPQFIFQYYEEEERQRGNFPDRFSGHQFPNYSSELNVNALLLGDSALYLCASSLPGTGGADTQYFGPGTRLTVL.

The genes are TRBV12-1 and TRBJ2-3; whether TRBD2, the table's D call, matches the DNA was not checked. TRBV12-1 is a documented pseudogene. The CDR3 is 13 residues long. CDR3 in amino acids: CASSLRCGDTQYF. In nucleotides, the CDR3 is TGTGCCAGCAGCTTGAGGTGTGGGGATACGCAGTATTTT.

The CDR3 reads CATQLAGLSYEQYF. The CDR3 nucleotides are TGTGCCACCCAACTAGCGGGTCTCTCCTACGAGCAGTACTTC. The chain couples TRBV5-4 to TRBJ2-7; 9 bases line up with TRBD2. V lost 9 bases to trimming and J lost 0 bases; unmatched junction nucleotides: 7. Germline CDR1 is SGHNT and CDR2 is YYREEE (reference sequence). The length of the CDR3 is 14 residues.

This sequence joins TRBV12-5 and TRBJ1-1; D remains unclear. The V end lost 2 bases, the J end lost 10 bases, and 8 bases lay between the germline ends. Germline loops: CDR1 LGHNT, CDR2 FRNRAP. CDR3 length equals 11 residues. Here the CDR3 reads CASGLTEGAFF. CDR3 nucleotides: TGTGCTAGTGGTTTGACCGAGGGAGCTTTCTTT. The full variable domain, in which reference TRBV12-5 and TRBJ1-1 provide the parts outside the CDR3, is DARVTQTPRHKVTEMGQEVTMRCQPILGHNTVFWYRQTMMQGLELLAYFRNRAPLDDSGMPKDRFSAEMPDATLATLKIQPSEPRDSAVYFCASGLTEGAFFGQGTRLTVV.

The chain links TRBV9 to TRBJ2-7; tentatively, D is TRBD2 (6 bases). Trimming shortened V by 4 bases and J by 4 bases, and 12 bases separated the two germline ends. Germline assignment: CDR1 SGDLS and CDR2 YYNGEE. CDR3 length: 13 residues. CDR3 nucleotides: TGTGCCAGCAGCAACGGGAGCAAATACGAGCAGTACTTC. It specifies CASSNGSKYEQYF.

The chain carries TRBV5-4 and TRBJ2-6; 8 bases align to TRBD1. This CDR3 contains 18 residues. V trimming: 4 bases; J trimming: 0 bases; junction bases outside the gene matches: 9. Germline CDR1 SGHNT, CDR2 YYREEE (reference sequence). The CDR3, as DNA: TGTGCCAGCAGCCCGCAGGGGGCCCCTTCCTCTGGGGCCAACGTCCTGACTTTC. This encodes CASSPQGAPSSGANVLTF.

There are a few counts of this clone. The J gene is TRBJ2-1, the V gene TRBV11-2, with 9 bases identical to TRBD2. This CDR3 is 15 amino acids long. CDR1 is SGHAT, CDR2 FQNNGV, per germline. J gave up 8 bases and V 5 bases, and 10 bases lay outside the gene matches. The CDR3 DNA sequence: TGTGCCAGCAGCCCCACGGCTAGCGGGATCTATGAGCAGTTCTTC. It encodes CASSPTASGIYEQFF. The whole variable domain, remainder taken from reference TRBV11-2 and TRBJ2-1, is EAGVAQSPRYKIIEKRQSVAFWCNPISGHATLYWYQQILGQGPKLLIQFQNNGVVDDSQLPKDRFSAERLKGVDSTLKIQPAKLEDSAVYLCASSPTASGIYEQFFGPGTRLTVL.

The CDR3 is CASSQAAGGDLREQYF. In DNA form, the CDR3 reads TGTGCCAGCAGCCAGGCGGCAGGGGGTGACCTACGTGAGCAGTACTTC. The V gene is TRBV9, the J gene TRBJ2-7; 7 nucleotides line up with TRBD1. The CDR3 totals 16 residues. Germline V gene sequence: CDR1 SGDLS, CDR2 YYNGEE. Germline trimming cut 4 bases from V and 7 bases from J; bases unmatched to any gene: 17.